This T cell receptor beta chain originates from a study of blood T cell repertoires in COVID-19. About the study: Samples came from the United States, Italy and Spain, spanning acute and convalescent COVID-19. The analysed material was cDNA or gDNA that came from T cells, B-cell-depleted T cells, or PBMCs.

Germline lookup yields CDR1 SGDLS and CDR2 YYNGEE. Trimming removed 2 bases from V and 0 bases from J; junction bases left unmatched: 13. The CDR3 spans 20 residues. Original processing methods: Estimation of nucleated cell counts relied on the amplification of reference gene primers. Some clones are missing from TCRdb's copy, which holds only in-frame ones; the method was immunoSEQ multiplex PCR. The V and J calls and the clone size are those of that table, but D and trimming were determined from the DNA. This repertoire shows hundreds of thousands of clones, over 75% found once; its top ten account for 9.1%. Adults between roughly 18 and 90 years of age took part from 20 to 25 US areas. This clone was found once.

The chain links TRBV9 to TRBJ2-2; TRBD2 agrees at 10 bases. The receptor was isolated from a woman aged 45-60 years with acute COVID-19. The specimen sequenced was PBMCs or T cells enriched from blood (not recorded which). CDR3 in DNA: TGTGCCAGCAGCGTTAGCCAGGGGCTAGCGGGGGACTCGAACACCGGGGAGCTGTTTTTT. Translation: CASSVSQGLAGDSNTGELFF.